The 22 T cell receptor beta chains below were found in one sample sequenced in a study of cytomegalovirus exposure and HLA in healthy donors. Primers: 60 Vbeta forward and 13 Jbeta reverse. Only in-frame clones appear in the TCRdb table, and some are missing; sequencing was by immunoSEQ multiplex PCR. The table shows roughly 150,000 clones, with about three quarters occurring only once. Source material: PBMCs. The origin of the receptors is a male donor in good health and CMV-seronegative.

The V and J genes are TRBV7-3 and TRBJ1-1; D unclear. The CDR3 spans 14 residues. Germline V CDR1 and CDR2: SGHTA, FQGTGA. Deletions cut 1 base from V and 1 base from J, with 7 bases between. The CDR3 is CASSLSLANTEAFF. As DNA, the CDR3 is TGTGCCAGCAGCTTAAGTTTGGCGAACACTGAAGCTTTCTTT. The variable domain in full, with the rest retrieved from reference TRBV7-3 and TRBJ1-1, is GAGVSQTPSNKVTEKGKYVELRCDPISGHTALYWYRQSLGQGPEFLIYFQGTGAADDSGLPNDRFFAVRPEGSVSTLKIQRTERGDSAVYLCASSLSLANTEAFFGQGTRLTVV.

The genes are TRBV5-1 and TRBJ2-3; D not certain. The V end was cut by 1 base, the J end by 3 bases, with 6 bases between. CDR1 SGHRS and CDR2 YFSETQ come from the germline V gene. CDR3 length equals 13 residues. The CDR3 DNA sequence: TGCGCCAGCAGCTTGATCCGTACAGATACGCAGTATTTT. This sequence encodes CASSLIRTDTQYF.

V is TRBV10-3 and J is TRBJ2-3, with D uncertain. Trimming stripped 5 bases from V and 2 bases from J, with 2 bases between. There are 11 residues in the CDR3. Germline V CDR1 and CDR2: ENHRY, SYGVKD. The CDR3 region is CAISYTDTQYF. CDR3 nucleotides: TGTGCCATCAGTTACACAGATACGCAGTATTTT.

This clone appeared a single time. V gene TRBV5-5 combines with J gene TRBJ1-2, with 7 bases aligning to TRBD1. CDR1 is SGHKS and CDR2 is YYEKEE in the germline V gene (reference sequence). V gave up 5 bases and J gave up 0 bases; unmatched junction bases: 4. This CDR3 is 14 amino acids long. CDR3 in DNA: TGTGCCAGCAGACGGGACAGCTCTAACTATGGCTACACCTTC. It encodes CASRRDSSNYGYTF. Looking up the rest from reference TRBV5-5 and TRBJ1-2 gives the full variable domain: DAGVTQSPTHLIKTRGQQVTLRCSPISGHKSVSWYQQVLGQGPQFIFQYYEKEERGRGNFPDRFSARQFPNYSSELNVNALLLGDSALYLCASRRDSSNYGYTFGSGTRLTVV.

CDR3 sequence reads: CAISERSGVSNEKLFF. The CDR3 DNA sequence: TGTGCCATCAGTGAGCGCTCGGGGGTCTCTAATGAAAAACTGTTTTTT. The V and J genes are TRBV10-3 and TRBJ1-4, with D possibly matching TRBD1 (5 bases). The V gene's germline CDR1 is ENHRY and CDR2 SYGVKD. The CDR3 loop spans 16 amino acids. With 2 bases removed from V and 3 bases from J, the gap between germline ends came to 13 bases.

This CDR3 is CASSPILDTEAFF. The CDR3 bases are TGTGCCAGCTCACCAATACTGGACACTGAAGCTTTCTTT. This chain links TRBV18 with TRBJ1-1; D is ambiguous. Germline V lookup: CDR1 KGHSH, CDR2 LQKENI. This CDR3 spans 13 amino acids. V was trimmed by 2 bases and J by 3 bases, leaving 7 bases between them.

The V and J genes are TRBV30 and TRBJ1-1; no firm D call. Germline assignment: CDR1 GTSNPN and CDR2 SVGIG (reference sequence). The CDR3 extends over 13 amino acids. Between the trimmed V and J ends, which lost 5 bases and 4 bases, there was a span of 14 bases. CDR3 coding DNA: TGTGCCTGGCCACCGGCGGGCGGCACTGAAGCTTTCTTT. It yields the protein CAWPPAGGTEAFF.

This sequence joins TRBV4-1 and TRBJ2-7; 12 bases match TRBD1. In germline, CDR1 is MGHRA, CDR2 YSYEKL. Losses at the gene ends were 2 bases for V and 7 bases for J; bases not matched to a gene: 12. The CDR3 sequence is 17 residues long. The CDR3 loop is CASSQQAPGQGAREQYF. CDR3 bases: TGCGCCAGCAGCCAACAGGCTCCGGGACAGGGGGCGCGGGAGCAGTACTTC.

The rearrangement uses TRBV5-8 and TRBJ2-7; 11 nucleotides match TRBD1. This CDR3 is 14 amino acids long. Germline CDR1 SGHTS, CDR2 YDEGEE. V lost 5 bases and J lost 5; bases outside the gene matches: 6. Here the CDR3 reads CASRAGTGGHEQYF. Here the CDR3 DNA reads TGTGCCAGCAGGGCCGGGACAGGGGGACACGAGCAGTACTTC. The full variable domain, completed using reference TRBV5-8 and TRBJ2-7, is EAGVTQSPTHLIKTRGQQATLRCSPISGHTSVYWYQQALGLGLQFLLWYDEGEERNRGNFPPRFSGRQFPNYSSELNVNALELEDSALYLCASRAGTGGHEQYFGPGTRLTVT.

The rearrangement joins TRBV7-3 to TRBJ2-3, with D hard to call. V shed 0 bases and J shed 4 bases, with 14 bases lying between them. Germline V lookup: CDR1 SGHTA, CDR2 FQGTGA. This CDR3 has 16 residues. As DNA, the CDR3 is TGTGCCAGCAGCTTAACTGCATCCCTGAAGCCAGATACGCAGTATTTT. Translated: CASSLTASLKPDTQYF.

This chain links TRBV11-3 with TRBJ2-1; the match to TRBD1 covers 7 bases. The CDR3 has 15 residues. The ends lost 5 bases at V and 8 bases at J; junction bases unmatched: 12. Per germline, CDR1 SGHNT and CDR2 YENEEA. The CDR3 region is CASSAGQVGLDEQFF. The CDR3 DNA is TGTGCCAGCAGCGCCGGACAGGTGGGGCTCGATGAGCAGTTCTTC.

The chain couples TRBV6-1 to TRBJ1-3; D is unclear. This CDR3 comprises 16 residues. V was clipped by 3 bases and J by 0 bases, with 12 bases between them. From germline, CDR1 is MNHNS and CDR2 SASEGT. The CDR3 is CASSDEVVLSGNTIYF. CDR3 coding DNA: TGTGCCAGCAGTGATGAGGTAGTTCTCTCTGGAAACACCATATATTTT.

Only one count was recorded for this clone. The genes are TRBV7-9 and TRBJ1-2, with D perhaps TRBD1 (5 bases). Germline CDR1 reads SEHNR; CDR2 reads FQNEAQ (reference sequence). The V end was cut by 5 bases, the J end by 1 base, with 14 bases between. This CDR3 has 15 residues. CDR3 nucleotides: TGTGCCAGCAGCGCCCAGGGCAGCCTTAACTATGGCTACACCTTC. It specifies CASSAQGSLNYGYTF. Filled out from reference TRBV7-9 and TRBJ1-2, the complete variable domain reads DTGVSQNPRHKITKRGQNVTFRCDPISEHNRLYWYRQTLGQGPEFLTYFQNEAQLEKSRLLSDRFSAERPKGSFSTLEIQRTEQGDSAMYLCASSAQGSLNYGYTFGSGTRLTVV.

This clone came up once. V gene TRBV5-1 combines with J gene TRBJ2-3, with D hard to call. Trimming stripped 0 bases from V and 5 bases from J, with 10 bases between. The CDR3 consists of 14 residues. Germline CDR1 reads SGHRS; CDR2 reads YFSETQ. CDR3 in DNA: TGCGCCAGCAGCTTGGCCGGGTCCGTAGATACGCAGTATTTT. Residues: CASSLAGSVDTQYF.

This clone has more than one count but fewer than ten. This chain connects TRBV7-8 to TRBJ1-5; D is perhaps TRBD1 (5 bases). CDR1 is SGHVS and CDR2 is FQNEAQ in the germline V gene. Between the trimmed V and J ends, which lost 4 bases and 2 bases, there was a span of 12 bases. This CDR3 region has 15 residues. The CDR3 DNA is TGTGCCAGCAGCTCGACGGGGGGTGGCAATCAGCCCCAGCATTTT. Translation: CASSSTGGGNQPQHF.

The chain's CDR3 is CASSFQGDSPRRSNQPQHF. The CDR3, as DNA: TGTGCCAGCAGCTTCCAGGGGGACAGCCCCAGGAGGAGCAATCAGCCCCAGCATTTT. The chain has TRBV11-3 and TRBJ1-5; 7 bases line up with TRBD1. The germline V gene encodes CDR1 SGHNT and CDR2 YENEEA. After removal of 3 bases from V and 1 base from J, the junction contained 15 bases not matched to a gene. CDR3 length: 19 amino acids.

The CDR3 DNA reads TGTGCCAGCAGTGAATCCCGGGGGTATGAGCAGTTCTTC. It specifies CASSESRGYEQFF. The chain recombines TRBV6-1 with TRBJ2-1; D might be TRBD2 (6 bases). Trimming cost V 2 bases and J 8 bases, with 10 bases left between them. CDR1 is MNHNS and CDR2 is SASEGT in the germline V gene. This CDR3 spans 13 amino acids.

The chain uses TRBV6-5 and TRBJ2-7, with D maybe TRBD1 (5 bases). Trimming cost V 5 bases and J 5 bases, with 13 bases left between them. Per germline, CDR1 MNHEY and CDR2 SVGAGI. This CDR3 region has 13 residues. The CDR3 DNA is TGTGCCAGCAGTCCCTTGGGGCCCGACGAGCAGTACTTC. Its protein is CASSPLGPDEQYF.

The chain couples TRBV5-4 to TRBJ1-5; 7 nucleotides agree with TRBD1. J lost 9 bases, V lost 4 bases, and 4 bases had no gene match. Germline CDR1 is SGHNT and CDR2 is YYREEE (reference sequence). The CDR3 has 12 residues. The CDR3 region has the DNA TGTGCCAGCAGCCTCAGGGGGTCGCCCCAGCATTTT. It codes for CASSLRGSPQHF.

The chain joins TRBV5-1 to TRBJ1-4; 10 nucleotides line up with TRBD1. CDR1 and CDR2 (germline): SGHRS, YFSETQ. This CDR3 has 14 amino acids. Trimming cost V 4 bases and J 8 bases; bases outside gene matches: 5. CDR3 loop: CASSRQGAREKLFF. CDR3 in DNA: TGCGCCAGCAGCCGACAGGGGGCGAGGGAAAAACTGTTTTTT.

The V gene is TRBV5-1, the J gene TRBJ2-3, with TRBD2 as a possible D gene (6 bases). Germline V CDR1 and CDR2: SGHRS, YFSETQ. This CDR3 contains 15 residues. V lost 3 bases and J lost 4, with 15 bases in between. CDR3 in DNA: TGCGCCAGCAGCTCCACGGGAGTCAGGGCAGATACGCAGTATTTT. Protein product: CASSSTGVRADTQYF.

V is TRBV25-1 and J is TRBJ2-5; 11 bases match TRBD2. The CDR3 loop spans 16 amino acids. After removal of 4 bases from V and 3 bases from J, the junction contained 7 bases not matched to a gene. CDR1 and CDR2 (germline): MGHDK, SYGVNS. CDR3 DNA: TGTGCCAGCAGTGCTGCTGGGGGACTAGCGGAAGAGACCCAGTACTTC. The encoded protein is CASSAAGGLAEETQYF.